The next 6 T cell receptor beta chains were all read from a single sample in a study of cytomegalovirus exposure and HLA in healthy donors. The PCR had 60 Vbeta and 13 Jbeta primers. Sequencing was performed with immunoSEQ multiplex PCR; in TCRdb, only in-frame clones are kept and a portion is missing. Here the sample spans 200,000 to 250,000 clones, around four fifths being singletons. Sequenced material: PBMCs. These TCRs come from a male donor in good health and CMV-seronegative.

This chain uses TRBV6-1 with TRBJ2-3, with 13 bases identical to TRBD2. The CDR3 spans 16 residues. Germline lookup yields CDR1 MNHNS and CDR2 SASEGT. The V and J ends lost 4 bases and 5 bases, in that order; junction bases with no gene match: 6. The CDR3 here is CASSAGTSGNGDTQYF. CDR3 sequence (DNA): TGTGCCAGCAGTGCAGGGACTAGCGGGAACGGAGATACGCAGTATTTT.

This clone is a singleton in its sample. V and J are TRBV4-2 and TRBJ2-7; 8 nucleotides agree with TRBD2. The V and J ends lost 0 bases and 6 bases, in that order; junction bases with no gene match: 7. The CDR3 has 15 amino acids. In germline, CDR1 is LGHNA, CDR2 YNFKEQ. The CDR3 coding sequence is TGTGCCAGCAGCCAAGAACGCAGCGGGAGTGGCGAGCAGTACTTC. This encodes CASSQERSGSGEQYF.

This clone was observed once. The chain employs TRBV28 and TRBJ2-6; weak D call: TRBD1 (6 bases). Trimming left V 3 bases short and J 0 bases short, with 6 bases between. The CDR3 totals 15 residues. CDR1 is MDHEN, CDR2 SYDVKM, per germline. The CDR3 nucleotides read TGTGCCAGCAGTTTCAGGGGCTCTGGGGCCAACGTCCTGACTTTC. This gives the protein CASSFRGSGANVLTF.

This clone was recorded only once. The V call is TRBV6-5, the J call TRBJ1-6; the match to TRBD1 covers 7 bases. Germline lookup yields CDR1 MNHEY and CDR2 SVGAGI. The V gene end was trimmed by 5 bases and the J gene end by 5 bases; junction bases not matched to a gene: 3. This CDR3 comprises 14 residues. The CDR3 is CASSRDRNNSPLHF. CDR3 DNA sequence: TGTGCCAGCAGTCGGGACAGAAATAATTCACCCCTCCACTTT.

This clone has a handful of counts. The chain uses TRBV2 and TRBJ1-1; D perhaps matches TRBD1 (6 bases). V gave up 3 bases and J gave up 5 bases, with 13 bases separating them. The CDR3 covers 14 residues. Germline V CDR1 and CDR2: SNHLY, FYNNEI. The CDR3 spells CASSEIAGVTEAFF. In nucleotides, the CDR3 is TGTGCCAGCAGTGAGATCGCAGGGGTTACTGAAGCTTTCTTT.

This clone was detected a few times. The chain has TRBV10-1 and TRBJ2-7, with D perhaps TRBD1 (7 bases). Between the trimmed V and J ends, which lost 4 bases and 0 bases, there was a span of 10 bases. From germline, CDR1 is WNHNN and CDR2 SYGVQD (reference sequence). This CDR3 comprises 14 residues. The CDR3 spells CASSGGDSSYEQYF. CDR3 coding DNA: TGCGCCAGCAGTGGCGGGGACAGCTCCTACGAGCAGTACTTC.